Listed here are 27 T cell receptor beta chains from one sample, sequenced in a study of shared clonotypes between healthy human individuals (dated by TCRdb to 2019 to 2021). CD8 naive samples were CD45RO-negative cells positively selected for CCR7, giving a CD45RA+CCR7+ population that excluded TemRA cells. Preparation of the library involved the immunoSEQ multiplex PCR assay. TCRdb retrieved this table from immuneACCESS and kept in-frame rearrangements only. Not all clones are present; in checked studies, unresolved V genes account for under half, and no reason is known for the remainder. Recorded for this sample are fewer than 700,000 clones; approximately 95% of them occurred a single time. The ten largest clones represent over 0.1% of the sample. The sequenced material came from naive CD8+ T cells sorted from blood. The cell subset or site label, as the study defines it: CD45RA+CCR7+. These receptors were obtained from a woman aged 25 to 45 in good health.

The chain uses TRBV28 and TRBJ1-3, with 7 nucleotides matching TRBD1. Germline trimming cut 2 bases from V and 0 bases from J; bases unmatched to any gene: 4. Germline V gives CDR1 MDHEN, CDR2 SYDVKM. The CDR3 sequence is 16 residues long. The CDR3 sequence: CASSLTTGSSGNTIYF. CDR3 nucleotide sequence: TGTGCCAGCAGTTTAACGACAGGGAGCTCTGGAAACACCATATATTTT.

The CDR3 is CASSLAEREVWETQYF. The CDR3 coding sequence is TGTGCCAGCAGCTTGGCCGAGCGGGAGGTTTGGGAGACCCAGTACTTC. J is TRBJ2-5 and V is TRBV5-6, with 9 bases that match TRBD2. With 0 bases clipped from V and 5 bases from J, the junction kept 8 bases outside the gene matches. Germline lookup yields CDR1 SGHDT and CDR2 YYEEEE. This CDR3 is built from 16 residues.

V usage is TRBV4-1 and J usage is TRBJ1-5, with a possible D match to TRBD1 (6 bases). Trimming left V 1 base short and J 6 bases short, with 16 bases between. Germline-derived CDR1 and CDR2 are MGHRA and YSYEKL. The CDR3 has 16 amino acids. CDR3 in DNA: TGCGCCAGCAGCCAAGTGTTACAGGGAGTGGCTCAGCCCCAGCATTTT. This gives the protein CASSQVLQGVAQPQHF.

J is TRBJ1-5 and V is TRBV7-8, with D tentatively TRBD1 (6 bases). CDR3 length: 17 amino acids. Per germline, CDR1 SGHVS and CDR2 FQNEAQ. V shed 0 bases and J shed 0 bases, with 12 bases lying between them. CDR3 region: CASSLAGQGGSNQPQHF. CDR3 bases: TGTGCCAGCAGCTTAGCGGGGCAAGGGGGTAGCAATCAGCCCCAGCATTTT.

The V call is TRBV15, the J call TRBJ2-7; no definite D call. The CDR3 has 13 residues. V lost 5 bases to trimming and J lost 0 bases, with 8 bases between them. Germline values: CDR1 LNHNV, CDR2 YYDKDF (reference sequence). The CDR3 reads CATSPVYSYEQYF. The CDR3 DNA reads TGTGCCACCAGCCCGGTGTACTCCTACGAGCAGTACTTC.

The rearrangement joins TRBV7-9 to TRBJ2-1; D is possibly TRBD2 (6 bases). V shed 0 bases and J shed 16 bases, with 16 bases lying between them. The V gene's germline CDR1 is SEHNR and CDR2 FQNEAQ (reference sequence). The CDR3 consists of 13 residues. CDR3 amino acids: CASSLATEGQVFF. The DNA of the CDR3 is TGTGCCAGCAGCTTAGCGACGGAGGGGCAGGTATTCTTC.

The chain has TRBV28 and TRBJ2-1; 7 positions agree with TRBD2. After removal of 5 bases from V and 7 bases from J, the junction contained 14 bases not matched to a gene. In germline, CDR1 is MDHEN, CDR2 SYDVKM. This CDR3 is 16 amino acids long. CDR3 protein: CASSPLTSHWGNEQFF. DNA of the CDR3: TGTGCCAGCAGTCCCCTGACTAGCCATTGGGGGAATGAGCAGTTCTTC.

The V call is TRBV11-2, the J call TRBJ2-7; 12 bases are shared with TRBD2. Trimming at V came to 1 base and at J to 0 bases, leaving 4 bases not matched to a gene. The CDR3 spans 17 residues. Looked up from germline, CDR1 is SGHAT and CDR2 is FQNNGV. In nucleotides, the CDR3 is TGTGCCAGCAGCTTAGGTCCGGGACTAGCGGGCTCCTACGAGCAGTACTTC. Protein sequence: CASSLGPGLAGSYEQYF.

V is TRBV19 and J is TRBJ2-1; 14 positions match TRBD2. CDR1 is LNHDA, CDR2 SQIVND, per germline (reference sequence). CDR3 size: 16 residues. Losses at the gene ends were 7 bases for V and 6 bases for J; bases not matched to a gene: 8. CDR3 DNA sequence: TGTGCCAGTAACACGGGAGGACTAGCGGGAGGCAATGAGCAGTTCTTC. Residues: CASNTGGLAGGNEQFF.

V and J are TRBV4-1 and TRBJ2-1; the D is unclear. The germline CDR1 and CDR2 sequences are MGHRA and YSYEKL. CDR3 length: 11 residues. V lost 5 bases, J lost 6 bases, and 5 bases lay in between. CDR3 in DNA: TGCGCCAGCAGCACGGGCAATGAGCAGTTCTTC. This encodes CASSTGNEQFF.

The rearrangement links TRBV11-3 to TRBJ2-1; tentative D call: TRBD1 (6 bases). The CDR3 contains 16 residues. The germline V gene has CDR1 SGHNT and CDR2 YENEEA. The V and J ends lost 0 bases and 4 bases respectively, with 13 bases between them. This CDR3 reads CASSLETGYPYNEQFF. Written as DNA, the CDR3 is TGTGCCAGCAGCTTAGAAACAGGGTACCCATACAATGAGCAGTTCTTC.

The CDR3, as DNA: TGTGCCAGCAGTTTGGGCCTCGGACAGGGGTATTCACCCCTCCACTTT. Its translation is CASSLGLGQGYSPLHF. J is TRBJ1-6 and V is TRBV28; the match to TRBD1 covers 9 bases. The length of the CDR3 is 16 residues. V was clipped by 3 bases and J by 8 bases; unmatched bases: 8. The germline CDR1 and CDR2 sequences are MDHEN and SYDVKM.

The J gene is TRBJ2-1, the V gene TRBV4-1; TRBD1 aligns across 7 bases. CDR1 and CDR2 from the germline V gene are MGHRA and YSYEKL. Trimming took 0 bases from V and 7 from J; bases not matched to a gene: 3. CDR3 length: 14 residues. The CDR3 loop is CASSQEQGWNEQFF. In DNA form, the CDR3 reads TGCGCCAGCAGCCAAGAACAGGGGTGGAATGAGCAGTTCTTC.

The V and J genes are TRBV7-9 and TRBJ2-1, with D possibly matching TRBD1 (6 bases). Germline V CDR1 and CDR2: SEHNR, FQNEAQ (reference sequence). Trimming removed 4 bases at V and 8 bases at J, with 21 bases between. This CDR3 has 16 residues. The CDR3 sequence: CASSSTLADRIYEQFF. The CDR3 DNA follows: TGTGCCAGCAGCTCAACCTTGGCGGACAGAATCTATGAGCAGTTCTTC.

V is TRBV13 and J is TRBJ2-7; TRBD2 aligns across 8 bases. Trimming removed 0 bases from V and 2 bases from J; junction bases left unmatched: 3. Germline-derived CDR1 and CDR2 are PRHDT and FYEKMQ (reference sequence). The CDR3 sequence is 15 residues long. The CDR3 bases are TGTGCCAGCAGCTTAGGACTAGCGGTCACCTACGAGCAGTACTTC. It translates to CASSLGLAVTYEQYF.

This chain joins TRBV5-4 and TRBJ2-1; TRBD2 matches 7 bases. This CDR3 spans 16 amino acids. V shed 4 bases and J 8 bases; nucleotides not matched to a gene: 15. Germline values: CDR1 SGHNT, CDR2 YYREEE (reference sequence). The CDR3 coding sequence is TGTGCCAGCAGCACAGACCCTAGCGGTACCGTGGATGAGCAGTTCTTC. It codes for CASSTDPSGTVDEQFF. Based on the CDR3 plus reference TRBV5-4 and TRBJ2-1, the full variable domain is ETGVTQSPTHLIKTRGQQVTLRCSSQSGHNTVSWYQQALGQGPQFIFQYYREEENGRGNFPPRFSGLQFPNYSSELNVNALELDDSALYLCASSTDPSGTVDEQFFGPGTRLTVL.

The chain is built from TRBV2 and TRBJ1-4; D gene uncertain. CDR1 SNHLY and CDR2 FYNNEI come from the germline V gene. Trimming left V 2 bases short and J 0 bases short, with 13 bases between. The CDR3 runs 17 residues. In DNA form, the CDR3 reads TGTGCCAGCAGTGAACGGGGAGGAGGGCCAACTAATGAAAAACTGTTTTTT. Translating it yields CASSERGGGPTNEKLFF.

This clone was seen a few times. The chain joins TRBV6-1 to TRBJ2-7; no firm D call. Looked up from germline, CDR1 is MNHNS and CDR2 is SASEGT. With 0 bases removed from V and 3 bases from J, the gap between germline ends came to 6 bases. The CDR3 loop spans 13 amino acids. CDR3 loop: CASSEALLYEQYF. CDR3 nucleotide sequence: TGTGCCAGCAGTGAAGCGCTTCTCTACGAGCAGTACTTC.

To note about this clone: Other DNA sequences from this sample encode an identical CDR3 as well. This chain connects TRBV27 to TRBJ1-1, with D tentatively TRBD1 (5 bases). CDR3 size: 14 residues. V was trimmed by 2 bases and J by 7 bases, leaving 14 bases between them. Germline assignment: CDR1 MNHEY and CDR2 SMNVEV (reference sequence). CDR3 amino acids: CASSLSGAQGEAFF. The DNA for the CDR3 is TGTGCCAGCAGTTTAAGCGGGGCGCAAGGTGAAGCTTTCTTT.

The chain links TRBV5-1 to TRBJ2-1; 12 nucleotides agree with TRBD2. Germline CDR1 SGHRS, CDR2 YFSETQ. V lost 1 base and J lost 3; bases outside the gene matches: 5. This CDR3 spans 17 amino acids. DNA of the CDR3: TGCGCCAGCAGCTTGTGGCCGGGACTAGCGGGCTACAATGAGCAGTTCTTC. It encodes CASSLWPGLAGYNEQFF.

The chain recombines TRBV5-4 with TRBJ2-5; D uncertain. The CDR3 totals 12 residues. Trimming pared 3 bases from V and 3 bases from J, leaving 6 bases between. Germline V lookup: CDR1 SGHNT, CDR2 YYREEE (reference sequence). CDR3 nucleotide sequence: TGTGCCAGCAGCTCAGGAGAAGAGACCCAGTACTTC. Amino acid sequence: CASSSGEETQYF.

The CDR3 DNA sequence: TGTGCCACCCAGGGGGGATCCCTCTACGAGCAGTACTTC. Translated, it gives CATQGGSLYEQYF. The rearrangement uses TRBV6-1 and TRBJ2-7; perhaps TRBD1 as D (7 bases). V lost 10 bases and J 3 bases, leaving 16 bases between the germline ends. CDR3 size: 13 residues. Germline CDR1 and CDR2: MNHNS and SASEGT.

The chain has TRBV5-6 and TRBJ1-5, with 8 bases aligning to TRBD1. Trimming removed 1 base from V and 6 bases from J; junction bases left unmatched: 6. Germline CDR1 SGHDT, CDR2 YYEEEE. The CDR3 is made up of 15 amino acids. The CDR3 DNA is TGTGCCAGCAGCTTGCTTTCGACAGGGGTTCAGCCCCAGCATTTT. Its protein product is CASSLLSTGVQPQHF.

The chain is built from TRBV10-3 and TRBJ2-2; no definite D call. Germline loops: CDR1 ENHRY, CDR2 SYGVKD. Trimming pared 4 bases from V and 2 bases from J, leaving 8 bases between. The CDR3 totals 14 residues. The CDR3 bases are TGTGCCATCAGTGCCCCCGAAAACACCGGGGAGCTGTTTTTT. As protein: CAISAPENTGELFF.

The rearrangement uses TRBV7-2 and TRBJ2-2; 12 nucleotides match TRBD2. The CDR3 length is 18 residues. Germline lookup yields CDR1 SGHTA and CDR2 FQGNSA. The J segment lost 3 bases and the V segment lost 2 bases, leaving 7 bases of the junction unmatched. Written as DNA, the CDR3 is TGTGCCAGCAGCTTACCTAGCGGGAGGGCCGAATACACCGGGGAGCTGTTTTTT. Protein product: CASSLPSGRAEYTGELFF.

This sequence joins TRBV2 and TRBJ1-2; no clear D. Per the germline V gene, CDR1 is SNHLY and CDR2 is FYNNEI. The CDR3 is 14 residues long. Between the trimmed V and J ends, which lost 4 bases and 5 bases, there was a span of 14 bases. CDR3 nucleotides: TGTGCCAGCAGTGCTGGTCAGGAGCTTTATGGCTACACCTTC. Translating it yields CASSAGQELYGYTF.

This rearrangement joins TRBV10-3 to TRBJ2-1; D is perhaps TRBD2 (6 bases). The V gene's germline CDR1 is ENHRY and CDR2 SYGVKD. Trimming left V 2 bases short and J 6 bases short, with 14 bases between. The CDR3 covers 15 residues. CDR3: CAISEPGLSFNEQFF. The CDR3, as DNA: TGTGCCATCAGTGAGCCGGGACTTTCTTTCAATGAGCAGTTCTTC.